This TCR beta chain originates from a study of cytomegalovirus exposure and HLA in healthy donors. Findings and limits, study-wide: Associated with cytomegalovirus, according to the listing, were fewer than 200 TCR beta chains. It was reportedly the case that the classifier diagnosed cytomegalovirus status with high specificity and sensitivity.

As for this clone: Its matching antigen is unknown.

TCRdb's table, derived via immunoSEQ multiplex PCR, lists solely in-frame clones and lacks some. This sample has some 45,000 clones, with 80% to 95% found just once. With 1 base clipped from V and 2 bases from J, the junction kept 4 bases outside the gene matches. Germline loops: CDR1 LGHNA, CDR2 YSLEER. The CDR3 has 16 residues. The chain joins TRBV4-3 to TRBJ2-1, with 8 bases that match TRBD2. This TCR was recovered from a man aged 18 to 29 in good health and CMV-seronegative. Sequencing was performed on PBMCs. The DNA for the CDR3 is TGCGCCAGCAGCCAAGTTACTAGCGGACCCTACAATGAGCAGTTCTTC. Protein sequence: CASSQVTSGPYNEQFF.